This T cell receptor (beta chain) was sequenced in a study of persistence of HIV-infected CD4 T cells. Study-level findings and limits: Rare CMV-responding cells carrying HIV-1 proviruses were not analyzed separately for TCR.

On this clone: Its antigen is still unknown.

Germline lookup yields CDR1 MNHNY and CDR2 SVGAGI (reference sequence). The V end lost 5 bases, the J end lost 3 bases, and 13 bases lay between the germline ends. The CDR3 consists of 14 residues. The libraries were made with immunoSEQ version 4 in survey mode. Assay: immunoSEQ multiplex PCR; the TCRdb copy retains only in-frame clones and omits some. Among about 9,200 clones, roughly 84% were seen once, and the ten largest hold 1.5% to 2%. Cells were stimulated with overlapping HIV-1 Gag 15-mer peptides. Responding CD4+ T cells were sorted by upregulation of both CD40 ligand and CD69. CD4+ T cell counts exceeded 400 cells/uL; CMV serology was positive.

This sample comprised CD4+ T cells sorted from PBMCs after 18-hour stimulation, obtained from a patient who received antiretroviral therapy. The chain joins TRBV6-6 to TRBJ1-1; tentatively, D is TRBD1 (5 bases). The origin of this receptor is an adult woman with HIV who was CMV-seropositive. CDR3 in DNA: TGTGCCAGCAGTAAGACCGGGGCAGACACTGAAGCTTTCTTT. It codes for CASSKTGADTEAFF.